This T cell receptor beta chain comes out of a study of PD-L1 blockade in urothelial cancer. Overall study: After treatment start, blood was analyzed at 3 weeks (second dose) and at 6 weeks. Blood samples had a median of 141,255 T cells. Study findings and constraints: Patients with below-median pretreatment blood clonality survived longer.

CDR1 and CDR2 from the germline V gene are SGHNT and YENEEA. Losses at the gene ends were 1 base for V and 1 base for J; bases not matched to a gene: 4. The CDR3 totals 16 residues. Details on this clone: The antigen is not known.

Produced via immunoSEQ multiplex PCR; TCRdb's table is partial and in-frame only. The profile shows 60,000 or so clones, around 80% of them singletons. The receptor was derived from an older man with urothelial cancer. This specimen consisted of PBMCs, obtained around atezolizumab (anti-PD-L1) treatment. V is TRBV11-3 and J is TRBJ2-3; 8 nucleotides match TRBD2. CDR3 region: CASSLGETSGTDTQYF. The CDR3 DNA reads TGTGCCAGCAGCTTAGGGGAGACTAGCGGCACAGATACGCAGTATTTT. Complete variable domain (other parts from reference TRBV11-3 and TRBJ2-3): EAGVVQSPRYKIIEKKQPVAFWCNPISGHNTLYWYLQNLGQGPELLIRYENEEAVDDSQLPKDRFSAERLKGVDSTLKIQPAELGDSAVYLCASSLGETSGTDTQYFGPGTRLTVL.